This T cell receptor (beta chain) was retrieved from a study of spatial heterogeneity in lung cancer. Study background: When available, follow-up PBMC samples taken a median of about 2 years after resection were sequenced. Alpha-chain detections were consistently fewer than beta-chain detections among the sequences.

Notes on the study in general: The study found ubiquitous expanded tumor TCRs in blood more at resection than follow-up.

Every TCR cDNA molecule bore a unique molecular identifier. MiXCR, applied by TCRdb to the 5' RACE reads, yields one record per CDR3 protein. Of approximately 56,000 distinct CDR3 sequences in the sample, 6.5% to 7.5% were seen once. This clonotype was found many times. What it binds is unknown. V shed 4 bases, J shed 4 bases, and the junction held 10 bases outside the gene matches. CDR3 length: 16 residues. The germline CDR1 and CDR2 sequences are SGHRS and YFSETQ. Time point specified: blood at routine non-recurrence follow-up after resection. Tumor, nontumor lung or frozen PBMC supplied whole RNA that was sequenced unsorted.

The V gene is TRBV5-1, the J gene TRBJ1-3, with 8 nucleotides matching TRBD1. Specimen: PBMCs, collected at follow-up. This receptor was obtained from a female donor with early-stage non-small cell lung cancer. CDR3 sequence (DNA): TGCGCCAGCAGCCCCGGACAGGGCTCGAGGGGAAACACCATATATTTT. As protein: CASSPGQGSRGNTIYF.